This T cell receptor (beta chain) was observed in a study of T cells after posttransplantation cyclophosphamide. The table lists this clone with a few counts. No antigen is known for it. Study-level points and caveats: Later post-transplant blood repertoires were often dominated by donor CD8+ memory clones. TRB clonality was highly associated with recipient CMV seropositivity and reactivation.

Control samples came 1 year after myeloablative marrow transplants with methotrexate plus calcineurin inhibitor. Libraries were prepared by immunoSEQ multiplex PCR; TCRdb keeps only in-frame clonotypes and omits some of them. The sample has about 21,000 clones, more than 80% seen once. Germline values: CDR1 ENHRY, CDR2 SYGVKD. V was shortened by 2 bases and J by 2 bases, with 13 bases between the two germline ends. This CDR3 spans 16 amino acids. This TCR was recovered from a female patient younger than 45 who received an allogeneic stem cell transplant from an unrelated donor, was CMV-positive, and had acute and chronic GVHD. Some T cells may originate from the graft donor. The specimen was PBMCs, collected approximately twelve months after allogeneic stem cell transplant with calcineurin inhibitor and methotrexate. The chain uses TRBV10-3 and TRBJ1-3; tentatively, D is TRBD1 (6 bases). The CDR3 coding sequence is TGTGCCATCAGTGAGGTTAGGGGGTGGCCTGGAAACACCATATATTTT. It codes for CAISEVRGWPGNTIYF.